A single T cell receptor beta chain is shown here with its context. The sample originates from a study of blood T cell repertoires in COVID-19. About the study: Whether acute or convalescent, the COVID-19 samples came from the United States, Italy and Spain. PBMCs, B-cell-depleted T cells, or T cells were the source of the cDNA or gDNA that made up the material.

Source study methods: Quantification of nucleated cells was approximated via reference gene primer amplification. Libraries were prepared by immunoSEQ multiplex PCR; TCRdb keeps only in-frame clonotypes and omits some of them. V, J and clone size derive from that table, while D and trimming were established from the DNA sequence. The sample yields approximately 390,000 clones, roughly 86% seen once. This receptor was obtained from a woman aged 55-70 years with COVID-19, enrolled during active disease. Material: peripheral blood.

The CDR3 nucleotides are TGTGCCAGCAGCATACTCCGGGTGAGTAACGTTGGGGAGACCCAGTACTTC. Translated: CASSILRVSNVGETQYF. The chain combines TRBV11-2 with TRBJ2-5; D not resolved. Trimming shortened V by 5 bases and J by 5 bases, and 24 bases separated the two germline ends. Germline V gives CDR1 SGHAT, CDR2 FQNNGV. The CDR3 has 17 amino acids.